This TCR beta chain was identified during a study of T cells in Graves' hyperthyroidism and ophthalmopathy. RNA transcripts provided the source from which TCR beta CDR3 regions were amplified. HTBI primers were the set used in a first-round RT-PCR of the TCR CDR3. TCRdb redid the calling of the multiplex PCR reads with MiXCR, one entry per CDR3 protein. The sample lists fewer than 200,000 distinct CDR3 sequences, around 8.9% occurring once. In its sample, this clonotype was seen many times. The germline V and J ends were trimmed by 2 bases and 5 bases, with 13 bases remaining between them. This CDR3 region has 15 residues.

The source material was blood. The TCR originated in a woman between 18 and 30 years old with Graves' hyperthyroidism that later progressed to Graves' ophthalmopathy. The V and J genes are TRBV12-3 or TRBV12-4 and TRBJ2-4, with unresolved D. This chain's CDR3 is CASSLNPRPENIQYF. The CDR3 region has the DNA TGTGCCAGCAGTTTAAATCCTAGGCCAGAAAACATTCAGTACTTC.